Following are 32 T cell receptor beta chains from one sample sequenced in a study of blood T cell repertoires in COVID-19. The data were produced by immunoSEQ multiplex PCR, yet TCRdb's version contains in-frame clones alone and is incomplete. The data hold hundreds of thousands of clones, with about nine tenths observed a single time. Sequenced material: peripheral blood. These receptors came from a woman aged 25 to 39 with active or convalescent COVID-19.

V gene TRBV6-1 combines with J gene TRBJ2-3, with a weak D call TRBD1 (5 bases). This CDR3 comprises 16 residues. Looked up from germline, CDR1 is MNHNS and CDR2 is SASEGT. V was shortened by 2 bases and J by 6 bases, with 18 bases between the two germline ends. The CDR3 sequence: CASSEPPGKRQDTQYF. The CDR3, as DNA: TGTGCCAGCAGTGAACCGCCAGGGAAACGTCAGGATACGCAGTATTTT.

This clone has a handful of counts. This chain's CDR3 is CASSLGPSGWNTGELFF. The CDR3 coding sequence is TGCGCCAGCAGCTTGGGGCCCAGCGGGTGGAACACCGGGGAGCTGTTTTTT. The rearrangement joins TRBV5-1 to TRBJ2-2; maybe TRBD2 (6 bases). Looked up from germline, CDR1 is SGHRS and CDR2 is YFSETQ. V was pared by 0 bases and J by 1 base, with 13 bases between. This CDR3 region has 17 residues.

This clone has a single count. The chain carries TRBV5-1 and TRBJ2-7; D perhaps matches TRBD2 (6 bases). Germline lookup yields CDR1 SGHRS and CDR2 YFSETQ. V shed 4 bases and J shed 2 bases, with 19 bases lying between them. The CDR3 spans 16 residues. The CDR3 bases are TGCGCCAGCAGCCTTAGCGGCCCCCCGCGAACCTACGAGCAGTACTTC. It codes for CASSLSGPPRTYEQYF.

The chain couples TRBV28 to TRBJ2-7, with 8 bases fitting TRBD2. Germline CDR1 reads MDHEN; CDR2 reads SYDVKM. Germline trimming cut 3 bases from V and 2 bases from J; bases unmatched to any gene: 9. The CDR3 is made up of 16 amino acids. CDR3 coding DNA: TGTGCCAGCAGTTTCGCAACGAGCGGGGGAACCTACGAGCAGTACTTC. It codes for CASSFATSGGTYEQYF. The full variable domain, with the rest looked up from reference TRBV28 and TRBJ2-7, is DVKVTQSSRYLVKRTGEKVFLECVQDMDHENMFWYRQDPGLGLRLIYFSYDVKMKEKGDIPEGYSVSREKKERFSLILESASTNQTSMYLCASSFATSGGTYEQYFGPGTRLTVT.

The chain employs TRBV6-2 or TRBV6-3 and TRBJ2-3; D is perhaps TRBD2 (6 bases). V lost 5 bases to trimming and J lost 4 bases, with 16 bases between them. Germline CDR1 is MNHEY and CDR2 is SVGEGT. This CDR3 is 15 amino acids long. CDR3 coding DNA: TGTGCCAGCAGTGGAGGATTGTCGGGAGCAGATACGCAGTATTTT. Translation gives CASSGGLSGADTQYF.

The CDR3 DNA follows: TGTGCCAGCAGCTTAGAGGGGACAGGGACATTGTTTACTGGCTACACCTTC. This codes for CASSLEGTGTLFTGYTF. V usage is TRBV7-8 and J usage is TRBJ1-2, with TRBD1 matching over 9 bases. Per germline, CDR1 SGHVS and CDR2 FQNEAQ. This CDR3 has 17 amino acids. The junction had 13 bases not matched to a gene; V was cut back by 1 base and J by 7 bases. Variable domain in full (rest from reference TRBV7-8 and TRBJ1-2): GAGVSQSPRYKVAKRGQDVALRCDPISGHVSLFWYQQALGQGPEFLTYFQNEAQLDKSGLPSDRFFAERPEGSVSTLKIQRTQQEDSAVYLCASSLEGTGTLFTGYTFGSGTRLTVV.

The chain combines TRBV29-1 with TRBJ1-1; D remains unclear. Germline CDR1 and CDR2: SQVTM and ANQGSEA. V was shortened by 3 bases and J by 3 bases, with 11 bases between the two germline ends. The CDR3 contains 13 residues. CDR3 DNA: TGCAGCGTTGATATTCAGTCCGACACTGAAGCTTTCTTT. It specifies CSVDIQSDTEAFF.

The rearrangement links TRBV10-3 to TRBJ1-2; 7 bases line up with TRBD1. This CDR3 is 14 amino acids long. CDR1 is ENHRY, CDR2 SYGVKD, per germline. The ends lost 5 bases at V and 8 bases at J; junction bases unmatched: 11. The DNA for the CDR3 is TGTGCCATCAGTCCTGGACAGGCTAGTCTGGGCTACACCTTC. Protein product: CAISPGQASLGYTF.

The chain uses TRBV2 and TRBJ1-1; no clear D gene. The ends were cut back, 4 bases at V and 1 base at J, with 10 bases in the middle. This CDR3 has 14 residues. Looked up from germline, CDR1 is SNHLY and CDR2 is FYNNEI. In nucleotides, the CDR3 is TGTGCCAGCAGTGTTGGGCCCGGGAACACTGAAGCTTTCTTT. It yields the protein CASSVGPGNTEAFF.

This clone is a singleton in its sample. The V call is TRBV3-1 (or the pseudogene TRBV3-2), the J call TRBJ2-7, with a tentative D call TRBD1 (7 bases). The length of the CDR3 is 13 residues. V was clipped by 4 bases and J by 6 bases, with 13 bases between them. Germline CDR1 LGHDT, CDR2 YNNKEL (reference sequence). The CDR3 spells CASSPTRGAEQYF. CDR3 DNA: TGTGCCAGCAGCCCGACCAGGGGGGCCGAGCAGTACTTC.

This chain links TRBV4-2 with TRBJ2-3, with 9 bases aligning to TRBD2. The CDR3 is 16 amino acids. V lost 2 bases, J lost 1 base, and 4 bases stayed unmatched. Germline CDR1 reads LGHNA; CDR2 reads YNFKEQ. The DNA for the CDR3 is TGTGCCAGCAGCCAAATAGCGGGAGAAGGCACAGATACGCAGTATTTT. This codes for CASSQIAGEGTDTQYF.

In its sample, this clone was seen once. The chain links TRBV5-1 to TRBJ2-2, with 8 nucleotides matching TRBD1. CDR1 and CDR2 (germline): SGHRS, YFSETQ. V shed 10 bases, J shed 7 bases, and the junction held 9 bases outside the gene matches. This CDR3 is 13 amino acids long. The chain's CDR3 is CASTTGVNGELFF. CDR3 coding DNA: TGCGCCTCCACGACAGGGGTTAACGGGGAGCTGTTTTTT. The full variable domain, in which reference TRBV5-1 and TRBJ2-2 provide the parts outside the CDR3, is KAGVTQTPRYLIKTRGQQVTLSCSPISGHRSVSWYQQTPGQGLQFLFEYFSETQRNKGNFPGRFSGRQFSNSRSEMNVSTLELGDSALYLCASTTGVNGELFFGEGSRLTVL.

This clone was observed once. This rearrangement joins TRBV2 to TRBJ2-7; tentatively, D is TRBD2 (6 bases). CDR3 size: 14 residues. With 8 bases removed from V and 2 bases from J, the gap between germline ends came to 16 bases. Germline assignment: CDR1 SNHLY and CDR2 FYNNEI. The CDR3 region is CASEGVRETYEQYF. CDR3 coding DNA: TGTGCCAGCGAGGGTGTACGGGAGACCTACGAGCAGTACTTC.

The chain couples TRBV10-1 to TRBJ1-2; 7 bases are a match to TRBD1. This CDR3 has 14 residues. Germline CDR1 WNHNN, CDR2 SYGVQD (reference sequence). With 7 bases clipped from V and 7 bases from J, the junction kept 12 bases outside the gene matches. For the CDR3, the DNA is TGCGCCAGCAAACCACGGGACAGAGCTTTTGGCTACACCTTC. It translates to CASKPRDRAFGYTF.

The chain employs TRBV19 and TRBJ1-2; weak D call: TRBD1 (5 bases). The CDR3 runs 15 residues. Trimming cost V 4 bases and J 3 bases, with 15 bases left between them. CDR1 and CDR2 from the germline V gene are LNHDA and SQIVND (reference sequence). CDR3 protein: CASSRGTRGDYGYTF. DNA of the CDR3: TGTGCCAGTAGTAGGGGGACCCGCGGGGACTATGGCTACACCTTC.

V gene TRBV2 combines with J gene TRBJ2-1, with a possible D match to TRBD1 (6 bases). Germline V CDR1 and CDR2: SNHLY, FYNNEI. The V end was cut by 0 bases, the J end by 7 bases, with 10 bases between. The CDR3 runs to 14 residues. CDR3 coding DNA: TGTGCCAGCAGTGAAGCCTGGGGGCTGAATGAGCAGTTCTTC. Residues: CASSEAWGLNEQFF.

The chain is built from TRBV5-8 and TRBJ2-2; tentative D call: TRBD1 (7 bases). The CDR3 length is 17 residues. V lost 3 bases, J lost 4 bases, and 19 bases lay in between. Germline CDR1 SGHTS, CDR2 YDEGEE. The CDR3 is CASSWVTGSGGTGELFF. CDR3 coding DNA: TGTGCCAGCAGCTGGGTGACAGGGTCCGGGGGCACCGGGGAGCTGTTTTTT.

CDR3 DNA: TGTGCCAGCAGTGACGGGAGATATGGCTACACCTTC. This encodes CASSDGRYGYTF. The gene calls are TRBV6-4 and TRBJ1-2; D not certain. Germline-derived CDR1 and CDR2 are MRHNA and SNTAGT. The V and J ends lost 2 bases and 5 bases respectively, with 6 bases between them. The CDR3 contains 12 residues.

This chain uses TRBV27 with TRBJ2-7; D perhaps matches TRBD1 (5 bases). Deletions cut 6 bases from V and 1 base from J, with 10 bases between. This CDR3 has 13 amino acids. CDR1 is MNHEY, CDR2 SMNVEV, per germline (reference sequence). CDR3 sequence (DNA): TGTGCCAGCAGGTTACAGGAATCCTACGAGCAGTACTTC. Translating it yields CASRLQESYEQYF.

The rearrangement uses TRBV15 and TRBJ2-1; 11 nucleotides agree with TRBD2. The CDR3 covers 20 residues. Trimming at V came to 2 bases and at J to 6 bases, leaving 18 bases not matched to a gene. Germline CDR1 and CDR2: LNHNV and YYDKDF (reference sequence). CDR3: CATSRTRIETSGNPSNEQFF. For the CDR3, the DNA is TGTGCCACCAGCAGAACCCGGATCGAGACTAGCGGGAACCCTAGCAATGAGCAGTTCTTC.

V gene TRBV11-2 combines with J gene TRBJ2-2, with 9 bases identical to TRBD1. The ends lost 7 bases at V and 5 bases at J; junction bases unmatched: 8. The length of the CDR3 is 15 residues. Germline loops: CDR1 SGHAT, CDR2 FQNNGV. CDR3 sequence (DNA): TGTGCCAGCACCCTCGGACAGGGGTTTACCGGGGAGCTGTTTTTT. Translating it yields CASTLGQGFTGELFF.

This clone was counted a single time. The chain employs TRBV10-3 and TRBJ1-2, with D unresolved. The CDR3 has 13 amino acids. CDR1 and CDR2 from the germline V gene are ENHRY and SYGVKD. Trimming removed 4 bases at V and 6 bases at J, with 12 bases between. The CDR3 DNA follows: TGTGCCATCAGTGCAATGGACGGGGATGGCTACACCTTC. Its translation: CAISAMDGDGYTF.

This chain uses TRBV28 with TRBJ1-2; 11 bases are shared with TRBD1. Per the germline V gene, CDR1 is MDHEN and CDR2 is SYDVKM. The CDR3 has 15 amino acids. V was pared by 3 bases and J by 7 bases, with 7 bases of the junction left unmatched. CDR3 amino acids: CASSFLGQGALGYTF. The DNA for the CDR3 is TGTGCCAGCAGTTTTTTAGGACAGGGGGCGCTTGGCTACACCTTC.

The gene calls are TRBV25-1 and TRBJ1-3; D unclear. V was cut by 1 base and J by 1 base, with 8 bases left in between. From germline, CDR1 is MGHDK and CDR2 SYGVNS. This CDR3 contains 15 residues. CDR3 region: CASSEFEGSGNTIYF. Here the CDR3 DNA reads TGTGCCAGCAGTGAATTTGAGGGTTCTGGAAACACCATATATTTT.

This clone was found a few times. The chain recombines TRBV6-5 with TRBJ1-2; D call uncertain. The CDR3 extends over 13 amino acids. V was trimmed by 6 bases and J by 2 bases, leaving 10 bases between them. The V gene's germline CDR1 is MNHEY and CDR2 SVGAGI. The CDR3 bases are TGTGCCAGCAGAATGGGAGGAAACTATGGCTACACCTTC. Its protein product is CASRMGGNYGYTF.

The chain couples TRBV29-1 to TRBJ2-1; 7 bases fit TRBD2. The V segment lost 7 bases and the J segment 4 bases; nucleotides outside the gene matches: 7. CDR1 is SQVTM and CDR2 is ANQGSEA in the germline V gene. CDR3 size: 13 residues. The CDR3 sequence: CSATLALYNEQFF. The DNA of the CDR3 is TGCAGCGCCACACTAGCGCTGTACAATGAGCAGTTCTTC.

This sequence joins TRBV10-2 and TRBJ1-1; a possible D gene is TRBD1 (5 bases). CDR1 WSHSY and CDR2 SAAADI come from the germline V gene. V was trimmed by 1 base and J by 4 bases, leaving 10 bases between them. The CDR3 loop spans 14 amino acids. The CDR3 spells CASSELGQGTEAFF. The CDR3 coding sequence is TGCGCCAGCAGTGAGTTGGGGCAGGGCACTGAAGCTTTCTTT.

The chain combines TRBV29-1 with TRBJ2-7; possible D gene TRBD2, 7 bases. The V gene lost 3 bases and the J gene lost 2 bases, with 17 bases spanning the gap. Germline CDR1 is SQVTM and CDR2 is ANQGSEA. This CDR3 is built from 15 residues. CDR3 loop: CSVDKPGRGAYEQYF. The DNA of the CDR3 is TGCAGCGTTGACAAACCAGGGAGGGGGGCCTACGAGCAGTACTTC.

The gene calls are TRBV3-1 (or the pseudogene TRBV3-2) and TRBJ1-2; perhaps TRBD1 as D (5 bases). Germline V gene data show CDR1 as LGHDT and CDR2 as YNNKEL (reference sequence). There are 14 residues in the CDR3. Trimming took off 4 bases at V and 4 bases at J, with 13 bases between the two ends. Written as DNA, the CDR3 is TGTGCCAGCAGCCCAACCAGGGATGCCTATGGCTACACCTTC. Translation: CASSPTRDAYGYTF.

This sequence joins TRBV4-1 and TRBJ1-2, with D perhaps matching TRBD1 (5 bases). CDR3 length equals 13 residues. V was trimmed by 0 bases and J by 6 bases, leaving 8 bases between them. CDR1 MGHRA and CDR2 YSYEKL come from the germline V gene. In nucleotides, the CDR3 is TGCGCCAGCAGCCAAGAAGGAGGGGATGGCTACACCTTC. Its translation is CASSQEGGDGYTF.

The chain links TRBV12-5 to TRBJ2-5; D call uncertain. V shed 6 bases and J shed 5 bases, with 19 bases lying between them. The CDR3 loop spans 15 amino acids. Germline CDR1 is LGHNT and CDR2 is FRNRAP. The CDR3 is CASGYPPRCMETQYF. CDR3 sequence (DNA): TGTGCTAGTGGCTACCCCCCACGGTGTATGGAGACCCAGTACTTC. Looking up the rest from reference TRBV12-5 and TRBJ2-5 gives the full variable domain: DARVTQTPRHKVTEMGQEVTMRCQPILGHNTVFWYRQTMMQGLELLAYFRNRAPLDDSGMPKDRFSAEMPDATLATLKIQPSEPRDSAVYFCASGYPPRCMETQYFGPGTRLLVL.

This sequence joins TRBV18 and TRBJ1-1; TRBD1 matches at 8 bases. CDR3 length equals 20 residues. From germline, CDR1 is KGHSH and CDR2 LQKENI. V was clipped by 3 bases and J by 0 bases; unmatched bases: 18. This CDR3 is CASSPPRWSGGHQLNTEAFF. CDR3 DNA sequence: TGTGCCAGCTCACCGCCAAGATGGTCAGGGGGCCATCAACTGAACACTGAAGCTTTCTTT.